A single sample gave rise to the 5 T cell receptor beta chains below, sequenced in a study of cytomegalovirus exposure and HLA in healthy donors (dated by TCRdb to the late 2010s). The library was produced with the immunoSEQ multiplex PCR assay. A mixture of 60 forward primers for TCR Vbeta segments and 13 reverse primers for TCR Jbeta segments was used in the multiplex PCR. TCRdb limited this immuneACCESS table to in-frame rearrangements with V and J called. A share of clones is missing; checked studies link under half to unresolved V genes, and the rest is unexplained. The table for this sample lists some 180,000 clones; about four fifths of them were counted only once. The ten largest clones capture roughly 1.5% of the sample. Sequencing was carried out using PBMCs. Receptors originate from a woman between 18 and 29 years old in good health and CMV-seronegative.

This clone came up a few times. This rearrangement joins TRBV4-1 to TRBJ1-1; D is perhaps TRBD1 (5 bases). Germline CDR1 is MGHRA and CDR2 is YSYEKL. The V and J ends lost 5 bases and 2 bases respectively, with 12 bases between them. The CDR3 is made up of 14 amino acids. CDR3 amino acids: CASSSDSSNTEAFF. The CDR3 bases are TGCGCCAGCAGCAGTGACAGTAGCAACACTGAAGCTTTCTTT.

Regarding this clone: At one end, the junction sequence differs from germline, possibly due to a read error. The chain employs TRBV7-7 and TRBJ2-2; TRBD2 agrees at 9 bases. This CDR3 has 17 amino acids. The germline gives CDR1 SSHAT, CDR2 FNYEAQ (reference sequence). This CDR3 reads CASSSIPSGIPTGELFF. The DNA for the CDR3 is TGTGCTAGCAGCTCAATCCCTAGCGGGATTCCGACCGGGGAGCTGTTTTTT.

The chain links TRBV7-9 to TRBJ2-2, with D maybe TRBD2 (6 bases). Looked up from germline, CDR1 is SEHNR and CDR2 is FQNEAQ (reference sequence). Trimming took off 1 base at V and 4 bases at J, with 10 bases between the two ends. This CDR3 has 15 amino acids. The CDR3 DNA sequence: TGTGCCAGCAGCTTAGACGGGAGAATCACCGGGGAGCTGTTTTTT. Its translation: CASSLDGRITGELFF. The whole variable domain, remainder taken from reference TRBV7-9 and TRBJ2-2, is DTGVSQNPRHKITKRGQNVTFRCDPISEHNRLYWYRQTLGQGPEFLTYFQNEAQLEKSRLLSDRFSAERPKGSFSTLEIQRTEQGDSAMYLCASSLDGRITGELFFGEGSRLTVL.

This rearrangement joins TRBV18 to TRBJ1-2, with 7 positions matching TRBD1. There are 14 residues in the CDR3. J gave up 4 bases and V 2 bases, and 4 bases lay outside the gene matches. CDR1 KGHSH and CDR2 LQKENI come from the germline V gene. This chain's CDR3 is CASSPAGDSYGYTF. CDR3 bases: TGTGCCAGCTCACCAGCTGGGGACAGCTATGGCTACACCTTC.

The rearrangement uses TRBV10-1 and TRBJ2-3; D may be TRBD1 (5 bases). The CDR3 runs to 14 residues. V was trimmed by 3 bases and J by 2 bases, leaving 9 bases between them. The germline CDR1 and CDR2 sequences are WNHNN and SYGVQD (reference sequence). CDR3 amino acids: CASSETGPTDTQYF. CDR3 DNA: TGCGCCAGCAGTGAAACAGGCCCCACAGATACGCAGTATTTT.